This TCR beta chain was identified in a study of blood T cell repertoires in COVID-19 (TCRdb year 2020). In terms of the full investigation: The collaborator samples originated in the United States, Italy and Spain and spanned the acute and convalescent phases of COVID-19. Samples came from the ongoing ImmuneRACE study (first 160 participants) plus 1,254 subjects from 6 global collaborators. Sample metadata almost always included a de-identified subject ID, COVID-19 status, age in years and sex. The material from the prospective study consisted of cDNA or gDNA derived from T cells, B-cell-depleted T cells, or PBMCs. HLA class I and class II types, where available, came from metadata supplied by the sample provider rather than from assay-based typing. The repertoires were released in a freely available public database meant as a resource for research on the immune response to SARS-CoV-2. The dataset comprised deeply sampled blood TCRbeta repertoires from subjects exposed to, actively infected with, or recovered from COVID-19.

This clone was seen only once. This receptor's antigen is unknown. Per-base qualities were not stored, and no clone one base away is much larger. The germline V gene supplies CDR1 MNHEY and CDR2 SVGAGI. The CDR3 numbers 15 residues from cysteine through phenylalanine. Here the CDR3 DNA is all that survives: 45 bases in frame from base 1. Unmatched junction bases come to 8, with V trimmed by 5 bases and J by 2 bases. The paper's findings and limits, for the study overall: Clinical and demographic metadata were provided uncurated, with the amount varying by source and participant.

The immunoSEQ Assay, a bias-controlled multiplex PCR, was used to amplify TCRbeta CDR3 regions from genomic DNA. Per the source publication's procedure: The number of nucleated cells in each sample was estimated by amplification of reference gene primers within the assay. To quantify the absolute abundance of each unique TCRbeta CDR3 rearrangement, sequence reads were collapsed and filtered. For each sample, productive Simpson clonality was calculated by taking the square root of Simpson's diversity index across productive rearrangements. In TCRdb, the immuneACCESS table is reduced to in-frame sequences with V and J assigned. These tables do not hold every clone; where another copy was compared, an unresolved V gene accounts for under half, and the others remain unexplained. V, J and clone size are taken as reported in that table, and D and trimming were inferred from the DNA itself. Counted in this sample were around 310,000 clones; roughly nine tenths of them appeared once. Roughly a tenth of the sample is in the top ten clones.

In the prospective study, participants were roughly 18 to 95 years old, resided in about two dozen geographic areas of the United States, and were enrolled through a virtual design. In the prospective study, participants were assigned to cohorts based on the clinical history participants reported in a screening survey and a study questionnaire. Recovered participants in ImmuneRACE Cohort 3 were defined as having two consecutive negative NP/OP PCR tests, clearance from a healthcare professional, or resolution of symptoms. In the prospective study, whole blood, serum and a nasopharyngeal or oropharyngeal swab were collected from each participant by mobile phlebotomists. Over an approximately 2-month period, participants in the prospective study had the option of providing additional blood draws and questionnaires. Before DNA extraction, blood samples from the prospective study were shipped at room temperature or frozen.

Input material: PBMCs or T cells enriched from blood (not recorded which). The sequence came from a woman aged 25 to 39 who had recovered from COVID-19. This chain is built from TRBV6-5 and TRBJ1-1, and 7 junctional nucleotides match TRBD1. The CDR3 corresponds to CASSSKGQLNTEAFF. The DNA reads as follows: TGTGCCAGCAGTAGCAAGGGACAGCTAAACACTGAAGCTTTCTTT.